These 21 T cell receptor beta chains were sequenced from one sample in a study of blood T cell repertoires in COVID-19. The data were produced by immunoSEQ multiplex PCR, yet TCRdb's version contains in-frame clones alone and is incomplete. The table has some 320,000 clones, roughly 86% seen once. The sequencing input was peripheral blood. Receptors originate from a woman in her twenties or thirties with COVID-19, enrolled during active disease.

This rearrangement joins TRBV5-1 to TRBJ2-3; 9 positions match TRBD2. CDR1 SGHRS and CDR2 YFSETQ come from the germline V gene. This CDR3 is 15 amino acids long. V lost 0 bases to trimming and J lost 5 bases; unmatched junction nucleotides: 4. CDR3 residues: CASSLGGSGGDTQYF. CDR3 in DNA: TGCGCCAGCAGCTTGGGTGGTAGCGGGGGAGATACGCAGTATTTT.

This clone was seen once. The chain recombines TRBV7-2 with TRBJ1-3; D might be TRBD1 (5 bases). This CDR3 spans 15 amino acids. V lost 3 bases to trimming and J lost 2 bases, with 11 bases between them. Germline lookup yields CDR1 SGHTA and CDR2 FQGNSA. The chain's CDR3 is CASSLSREAGNTIYF. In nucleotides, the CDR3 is TGTGCCAGCAGCTTGTCCAGGGAGGCTGGAAACACCATATATTTT.

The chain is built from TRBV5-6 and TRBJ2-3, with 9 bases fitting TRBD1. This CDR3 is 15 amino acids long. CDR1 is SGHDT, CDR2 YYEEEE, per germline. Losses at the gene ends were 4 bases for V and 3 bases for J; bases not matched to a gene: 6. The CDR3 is CASSPGTGTTDTQYF. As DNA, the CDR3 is TGTGCCAGCAGCCCTGGGACAGGGACGACAGATACGCAGTATTTT.

CDR3 protein: CASSPRRTSGGRETQYF. As DNA, the CDR3 is TGTGCCAGCAGCCCGCGGAGGACTAGCGGGGGGAGGGAGACCCAGTACTTC. The gene calls are TRBV27 and TRBJ2-5, with TRBD2 matching over 14 bases. CDR1 and CDR2 (germline): MNHEY, SMNVEV (reference sequence). Unmatched junction bases numbered 11, after V lost 6 bases and J lost 5 bases. The CDR3 is made up of 17 amino acids.

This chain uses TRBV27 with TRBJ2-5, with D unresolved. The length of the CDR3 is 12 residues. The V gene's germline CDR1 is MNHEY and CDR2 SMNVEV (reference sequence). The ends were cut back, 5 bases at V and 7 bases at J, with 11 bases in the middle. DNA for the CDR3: TGTGCCAGCAGTAACCCCGTCGGGACCCAGTACTTC. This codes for CASSNPVGTQYF.

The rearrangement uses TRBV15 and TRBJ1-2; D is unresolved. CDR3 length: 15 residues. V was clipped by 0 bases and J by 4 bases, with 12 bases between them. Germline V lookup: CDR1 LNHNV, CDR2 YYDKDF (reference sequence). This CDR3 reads CATSRDPQDPYGYTF. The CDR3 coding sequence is TGTGCCACCAGCAGAGATCCCCAGGATCCCTATGGCTACACCTTC.

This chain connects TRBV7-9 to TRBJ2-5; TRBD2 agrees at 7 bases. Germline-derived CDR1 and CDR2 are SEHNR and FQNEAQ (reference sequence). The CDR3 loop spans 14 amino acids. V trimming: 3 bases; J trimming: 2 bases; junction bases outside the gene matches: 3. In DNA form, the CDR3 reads TGTGCCAGCAGCTTCGGGGGGACGCAAGAGACCCAGTACTTC. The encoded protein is CASSFGGTQETQYF.

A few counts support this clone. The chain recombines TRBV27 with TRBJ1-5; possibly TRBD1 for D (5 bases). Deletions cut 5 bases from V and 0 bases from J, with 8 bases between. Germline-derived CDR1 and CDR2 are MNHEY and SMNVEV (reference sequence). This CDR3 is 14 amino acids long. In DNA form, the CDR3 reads TGTGCCAGCAGTCCTGACAGTAGCAATCAGCCCCAGCATTTT. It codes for CASSPDSSNQPQHF.

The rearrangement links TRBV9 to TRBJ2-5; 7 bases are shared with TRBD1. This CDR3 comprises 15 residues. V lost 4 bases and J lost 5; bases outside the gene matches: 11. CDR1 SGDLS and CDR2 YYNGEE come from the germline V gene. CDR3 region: CASSPYSTGQETQYF. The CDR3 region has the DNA TGTGCCAGCAGCCCATATTCGACAGGGCAGGAGACCCAGTACTTC.

CDR3 sequence: CASSVGLFEEIYTEAFF. The CDR3 DNA reads as TGTGCCAGCAGCGTAGGACTGTTTGAGGAGATTTACACTGAAGCTTTCTTT. The gene calls are TRBV9 and TRBJ1-1; D remains unclear. V lost 0 bases to trimming and J lost 3 bases, with 18 bases between them. The CDR3 consists of 17 residues. CDR1 is SGDLS, CDR2 YYNGEE, per germline. The full variable domain, rest sourced from reference TRBV9 and TRBJ1-1, is DSGVTQTPKHLITATGQRVTLRCSPRSGDLSVYWYQQSLDQGLQFLIQYYNGEERAKGNILERFSAQQFPDLHSELNLSSLELGDSALYFCASSVGLFEEIYTEAFFGQGTRLTVV.

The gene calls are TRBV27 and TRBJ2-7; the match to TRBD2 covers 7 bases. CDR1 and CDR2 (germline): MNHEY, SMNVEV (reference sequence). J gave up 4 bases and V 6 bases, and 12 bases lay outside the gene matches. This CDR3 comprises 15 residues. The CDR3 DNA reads TGTGCCAGCAGCCTGGTGGGCGGGGGAGAATACGAGCAGTACTTC. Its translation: CASSLVGGGEYEQYF.

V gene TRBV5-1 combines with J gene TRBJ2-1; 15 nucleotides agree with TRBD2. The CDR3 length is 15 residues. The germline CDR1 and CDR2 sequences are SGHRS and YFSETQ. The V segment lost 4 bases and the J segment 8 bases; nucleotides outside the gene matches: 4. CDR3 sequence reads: CASSRTSGGAYEQFF. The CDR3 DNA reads TGCGCCAGCAGCCGGACTAGCGGGGGGGCCTATGAGCAGTTCTTC. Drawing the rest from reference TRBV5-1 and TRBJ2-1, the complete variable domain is KAGVTQTPRYLIKTRGQQVTLSCSPISGHRSVSWYQQTPGQGLQFLFEYFSETQRNKGNFPGRFSGRQFSNSRSEMNVSTLELGDSALYLCASSRTSGGAYEQFFGPGTRLTVL.

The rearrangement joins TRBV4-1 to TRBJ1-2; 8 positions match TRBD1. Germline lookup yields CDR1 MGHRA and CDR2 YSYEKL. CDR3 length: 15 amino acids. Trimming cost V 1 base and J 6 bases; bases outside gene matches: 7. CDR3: CASSQGTGLSNGYTF. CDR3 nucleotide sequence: TGCGCCAGCAGCCAAGGGACAGGGTTGAGCAATGGCTACACCTTC.

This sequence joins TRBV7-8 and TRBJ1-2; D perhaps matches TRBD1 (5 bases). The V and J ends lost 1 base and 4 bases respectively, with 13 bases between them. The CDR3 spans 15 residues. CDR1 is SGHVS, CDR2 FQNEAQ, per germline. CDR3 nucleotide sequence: TGTGCCAGCAGCTTAGAAGGGGTTTCCAGCTATGGCTACACCTTC. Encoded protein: CASSLEGVSSYGYTF.

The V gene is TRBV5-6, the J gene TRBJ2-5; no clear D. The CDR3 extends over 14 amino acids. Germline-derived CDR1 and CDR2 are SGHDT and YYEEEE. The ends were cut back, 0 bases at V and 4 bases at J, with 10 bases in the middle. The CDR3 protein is CASSLGGKPETQYF. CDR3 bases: TGTGCCAGCAGCTTGGGAGGAAAACCAGAGACCCAGTACTTC.

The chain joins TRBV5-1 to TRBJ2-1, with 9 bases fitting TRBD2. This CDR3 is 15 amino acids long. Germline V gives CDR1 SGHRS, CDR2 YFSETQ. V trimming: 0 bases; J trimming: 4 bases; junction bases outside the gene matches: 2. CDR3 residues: CASSLGTSGYNEQFF. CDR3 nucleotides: TGCGCCAGCAGCTTGGGAACTAGCGGGTACAATGAGCAGTTCTTC.

In DNA, the CDR3 is TGTGCGGCCGGACAGTCGAATGAAAAACTGTTTTTT. Translated: CAAGQSNEKLFF. This chain links TRBV11-2 with TRBJ1-4, with a tentative D call TRBD1 (6 bases). Germline lookup yields CDR1 SGHAT and CDR2 FQNNGV. The CDR3 totals 12 residues.

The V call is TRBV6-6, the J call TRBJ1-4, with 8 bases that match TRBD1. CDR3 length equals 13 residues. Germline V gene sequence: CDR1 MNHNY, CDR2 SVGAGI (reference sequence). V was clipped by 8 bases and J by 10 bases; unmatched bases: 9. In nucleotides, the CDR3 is TGTGCCAGCGGGGCAGGGGGCGTAGGAAAACTGTTTTTT. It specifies CASGAGGVGKLFF.

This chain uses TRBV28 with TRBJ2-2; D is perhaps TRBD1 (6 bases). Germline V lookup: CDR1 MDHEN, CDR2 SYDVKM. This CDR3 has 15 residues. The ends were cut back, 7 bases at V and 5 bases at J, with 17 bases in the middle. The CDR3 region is CASIPQGSGTGELFF. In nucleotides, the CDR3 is TGTGCCAGCATTCCTCAGGGGAGTGGGACCGGGGAGCTGTTTTTT.

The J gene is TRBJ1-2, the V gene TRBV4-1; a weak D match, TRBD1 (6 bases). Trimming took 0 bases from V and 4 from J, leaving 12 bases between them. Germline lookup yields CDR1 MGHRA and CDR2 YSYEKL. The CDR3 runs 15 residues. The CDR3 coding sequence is TGCGCCAGCAGCCAAGAGATTGTCAGGGGCTATGGCTACACCTTC. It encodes CASSQEIVRGYGYTF.

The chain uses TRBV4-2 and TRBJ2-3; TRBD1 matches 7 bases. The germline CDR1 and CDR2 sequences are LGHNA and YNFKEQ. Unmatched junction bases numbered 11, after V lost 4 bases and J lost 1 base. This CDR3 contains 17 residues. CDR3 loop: CASSLELTGQGTDTQYF. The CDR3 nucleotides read TGTGCCAGCAGCCTCGAGCTCACAGGACAGGGCACAGATACGCAGTATTTT.